A single T cell receptor beta chain is shown here with its context. Its antigen has not been determined. Base qualities are missing; no much larger clone stands one base away. The sample is drawn from a study of cytomegalovirus exposure and HLA in healthy donors (dated by TCRdb to about 2017). About the investigation overall: A later analysis indicated that the 95 to 150 validation repertoires were generated on the platform also employed for the 600 to 750 repertoires of the first cohort. The study aimed to test whether signatures of past pathogen exposure could be identified by cataloging public T cell receptors. To predict cytomegalovirus infection status, the study brought together high-throughput TCR immunosequencing, statistical association of individual TCRs with disease status, and machine learning. Along with the 666-subject first cohort, a separate validation cohort of around 120 different subjects was used. The full study reports these points: A later analysis had no HLA typing for the validation cohort, so co-occurrence there was scored across all 110 or so repertoires. In the study, about 150 TCR beta chains were listed as associated with cytomegalovirus. Subsequent analysis determined that TCRs grouped into clusters in the first cohort also showed a tendency toward co-occurrence across the 120 validation repertoires, and about 94% of cluster scores exceeded 0. Cytomegalovirus status was reported to be diagnosed by the classifier with high specificity and sensitivity in both the original and validation cohorts. The authors suggested that the approach could potentially be extended to other disease states and immunological phenotypes. Three of the identified cytomegalovirus-associated TCR beta chains were confirmed in vitro to be specific for cytomegalovirus antigens. While some public TCRs were present in many individuals, most TCR sequences turned up only very rarely across donors.

The donors were included in the validation cohort of over a hundred subjects, a group kept apart from the roughly 690-subject first cohort. The CDR3 sequence holds 18 residues, the cysteine and phenylalanine included. CDR3 DNA only is kept here, 54 bases in frame from base 1. Relative to germline, V is missing 4 bases and J is missing 4 bases, with 15 bases of the junction outside any gene match. Reading the germline V gene (reference sequence) gives CDR1 SGHKS and CDR2 YYEKEE. Receptor libraries were prepared by the immunoSEQ multiplex PCR assay. The paper's data handling went like this. A statistical classification framework was built for diagnosing cytomegalovirus status from the catalog of TCR beta chain sequences. TCRdb re-hosts the immuneACCESS table, in-frame sequences only. Its copies lack some clones; in the studies checked, an unresolved V gene accounts for under half of them, and the cause for the rest is not known. Clonal size and the V and J genes are those of that table, whereas D and trimming came from the DNA. Within this sample are some 120,000 clones, with approximately 91% of them counted one time only. The ten biggest clones cover approximately 1.5% of the sample.

Sequenced sample: PBMCs. This sequence originates from a man aged 30-40 years in good health and CMV-seronegative. The chain uses TRBV5-5 and TRBJ1-2; 11 central nucleotides agree with TRBD1. This receptor carries the CDR3 CASSNDNPGTGGTYGYTF. The DNA sequence is given as TGTGCCAGCAGCAATGATAACCCCGGGACAGGGGGAACCTATGGCTACACCTTC.